These T cell receptor beta chains were read from a single sample in a study of blood T cell repertoires in COVID-19. Libraries were prepared by immunoSEQ multiplex PCR; TCRdb keeps only in-frame clonotypes and omits some of them. Of some 180,000 clones detected, 85% to 90% appear once; the ten largest clones hold 20% to 25%. The sequencing input was PBMCs or T cells enriched from blood (not recorded which). All receptors derive from a woman in her thirties or forties in a cohort exposed to, infected with or recovered from COVID-19 (not recorded which). Both conserved end residues are part of each CDR3. The D gene is left open where the match is weak. Expanded clones are given a class, and other clones once, few, many or no size at all.

D gene: -
clone size: -
J gene: TRBJ2-7
V gene: TRBV6-5
CDR3 DNA: TGTGCCAGCAGCTCGAGGGAGGGGGGTAGCTACGAGCAGTACTTC
CDR3 protein: CASSSREGGSYEQYF

D gene: -
clone size: -
J gene: TRBJ1-5
V gene: TRBV28
CDR3 DNA: TGTGCCAGCAGTTTAAACAGGGAAGTCCAGCCCCAGCATTTT
CDR3 protein: CASSLNREVQPQHF

D gene: -
clone size: -
J gene: TRBJ1-3
V gene: TRBV29-1
CDR3 DNA: TGCAGCGTTCAGTTAACAGCTGGAAACACCATATATTTT
CDR3 protein: CSVQLTAGNTIYF

D gene: -
clone size: -
J gene: TRBJ1-2
V gene: TRBV5-6
CDR3 DNA: TGTGCCATCCGAACGACAGGATTCTATGGCTACACCTTC
CDR3 protein: CAIRTTGFYGYTF

D gene: -
clone size: -
J gene: TRBJ1-2
V gene: TRBV13
CDR3 DNA: TGTGCCAGCAGCTTCGGCAGGGCGGGGGGCTACACCTTC
CDR3 protein: CASSFGRAGGYTF

D gene: -
clone size: -
J gene: TRBJ1-2
V gene: TRBV6-1
CDR3 DNA: TGTGCCAGCAGTGAAGCGCTTACAGGGACCGGCTACACCTTC
CDR3 protein: CASSEALTGTGYTF

D gene: TRBD2
clone size: -
J gene: TRBJ2-1
V gene: TRBV5-6
CDR3 DNA: TGTGCCAGCAGCCCCTTAGCGGGGAAGAATGAGCAGTTCTTC
CDR3 protein: CASSPLAGKNEQFF

D gene: TRBD1
clone size: -
J gene: TRBJ1-1
V gene: TRBV29-1
CDR3 DNA: TGCAGCGTTGATAGGACAGGGGGGGACACTGAAGCTTTCTTT
CDR3 protein: CSVDRTGGDTEAFF

D gene: TRBD1
clone size: -
J gene: TRBJ2-7
V gene: TRBV11-2
CDR3 DNA: TGTGCCAGCAGCTTAGACCCAGGGGGCTACGAGCAGTACTTC
CDR3 protein: CASSLDPGGYEQYF

D gene: TRBD2
clone size: -
J gene: TRBJ2-3
V gene: TRBV2
CDR3 DNA: TGTGCCAGCAACCCCGGGGGGACTAGCGGTAGCACAGATACGCAGTATTTT
CDR3 protein: CASNPGGTSGSTDTQYF

D gene: TRBD2
clone size: -
J gene: TRBJ2-1
V gene: TRBV14
CDR3 DNA: TGTGCCAGCAGTTATGGACTAGCGGGGGGAATTTACAATGAGCAGTTCTTC
CDR3 protein: CASSYGLAGGIYNEQFF

D gene: -
clone size: -
J gene: TRBJ2-7
V gene: TRBV18
CDR3 DNA: TGTGCCAGCTCGACCGGCGGCGAGCAGTACTTC
CDR3 protein: CASSTGGEQYF

D gene: -
clone size: -
J gene: TRBJ2-4
V gene: TRBV6-2/TRBV6-3
CDR3 DNA: TGTGCCAGCAGTTATTCCTTCCATAGAGGTCCGAACATTCAGTACTTC
CDR3 protein: CASSYSFHRGPNIQYF

D gene: -
clone size: -
J gene: TRBJ1-1
V gene: TRBV28
CDR3 DNA: TGTGCCAGCCTGCGGGGCGTGAACACTGAAGCTTTCTTT
CDR3 protein: CASLRGVNTEAFF

D gene: -
clone size: -
J gene: TRBJ1-6
V gene: TRBV5-1
CDR3 DNA: TGCGCCACCTCGACAGACCTCTCCTATAATTCACCCCTCCACTTT
CDR3 protein: CATSTDLSYNSPLHF

D gene: -
clone size: -
J gene: TRBJ1-1
V gene: TRBV27
CDR3 DNA: TGTGCCAGCAGTTTATCGGTGAACAGGGCTACCACTGAAGCTTTCTTT
CDR3 protein: CASSLSVNRATTEAFF

D gene: -
clone size: -
J gene: TRBJ2-1
V gene: TRBV19
CDR3 DNA: TGTGCCAGTAGTATGTACCAGGGCACGTACAATGAGCAGTTCTTC
CDR3 protein: CASSMYQGTYNEQFF

D gene: -
clone size: -
J gene: TRBJ1-3
V gene: TRBV7-6
CDR3 DNA: TGTGCCAGCAGCGCTACCCTGGAACAGGACATAGGAAACACCATATATTTT
CDR3 protein: CASSATLEQDIGNTIYF

D gene: -
clone size: -
J gene: TRBJ1-5
V gene: TRBV6-5
CDR3 DNA: TGTGCCAGCAGTTACTCAGGGGGAAATCAGCCCCAGCATTTT
CDR3 protein: CASSYSGGNQPQHF

D gene: TRBD2
clone size: -
J gene: TRBJ2-4
V gene: TRBV5-5
CDR3 DNA: TGTGCCAGCAGTCCCCCTTGGGAGCGGGGCAAAAACATTCAGTACTTC
CDR3 protein: CASSPPWERGKNIQYF

D gene: -
clone size: -
J gene: TRBJ2-2
V gene: TRBV6-5
CDR3 DNA: TGTGCCAGCAGTTACCAGCGATCTAACACCGGGGAGCTGTTTTTT
CDR3 protein: CASSYQRSNTGELFF

D gene: -
clone size: -
J gene: TRBJ2-3
V gene: TRBV12-3/TRBV12-4
CDR3 DNA: TGTGCCAGCAGTAAACCAGGGTCCGATACGCAGTATTTT
CDR3 protein: CASSKPGSDTQYF

D gene: -
clone size: -
J gene: TRBJ2-2
V gene: TRBV19
CDR3 DNA: TGTGCCAGTAGTGCGGGCCTTAACACCGGGGAGCTGTTTTTT
CDR3 protein: CASSAGLNTGELFF

D gene: TRBD1
clone size: -
J gene: TRBJ2-1
V gene: TRBV7-2
CDR3 DNA: TGTGCCAGCAGCTTAGCCCTTCCAGGACAGGGGGAATCTGGCGGGAGATGGGATGAGCAGTTCTTC
CDR3 protein: CASSLALPGQGESGGRWDEQFF

D gene: TRBD1
clone size: -
J gene: TRBJ1-1
V gene: TRBV7-9
CDR3 DNA: TGTGCCAGCAGTCAGATACAGGGGGGGTTGCCTGAAGCTTTCTTT
CDR3 protein: CASSQIQGGLPEAFF

D gene: TRBD1
clone size: -
J gene: TRBJ1-3
V gene: TRBV27
CDR3 DNA: TGTGCCAGCAGACAGGGGATTGGAAACACCATATATTTT
CDR3 protein: CASRQGIGNTIYF

D gene: TRBD1
clone size: once
J gene: TRBJ1-1
V gene: TRBV27
CDR3 DNA: TGTGCCAGCAGTCCCCGGGACAGGGGGAGCACTGAAGCTTTCTTT
CDR3 protein: CASSPRDRGSTEAFF

D gene: TRBD2
clone size: -
J gene: TRBJ2-1
V gene: TRBV3-1/TRBV3-2
CDR3 DNA: TGTGCCAGCAGCCAGCTCCCGGGACTAGGGGGAAGCTCCTACAATGAGCAGTTCTTC
CDR3 protein: CASSQLPGLGGSSYNEQFF

D gene: -
clone size: -
J gene: TRBJ2-2
V gene: TRBV9
CDR3 DNA: TGTGCCAGCAGCTACATAACCGGGGAGCTGTTTTTT
CDR3 protein: CASSYITGELFF

D gene: -
clone size: -
J gene: TRBJ1-3
V gene: TRBV29-1
CDR3 DNA: TGCAGCGTTCTGGGTCAGGGGACTGGAAACACCATATATTTT
CDR3 protein: CSVLGQGTGNTIYF

D gene: TRBD2
clone size: once
J gene: TRBJ2-2
V gene: TRBV4-3
CDR3 DNA: TGCGCCAGCAGCCAAGACCGAGTCACTAGCGGGAGGGCCGGGGAGCTGTTTTTT
CDR3 protein: CASSQDRVTSGRAGELFF

D gene: -
clone size: medium-sized
J gene: TRBJ2-6
V gene: TRBV3-1/TRBV3-2
CDR3 DNA: TGTGCCAGCAGCCCAGGGGGAGGTTCTGGGGCCAACGTCCTGACTTTC
CDR3 protein: CASSPGGGSGANVLTF

D gene: -
clone size: -
J gene: TRBJ1-2
V gene: TRBV12-3/TRBV12-4
CDR3 DNA: TGTGCCAGCAGTTCGGACATCTATGGCTACACCTTC
CDR3 protein: CASSSDIYGYTF

D gene: TRBD2
clone size: -
J gene: TRBJ2-1
V gene: TRBV3-1/TRBV3-2
CDR3 DNA: TGTGCCAGCAGCCAGTTAGCGGGGGACTCGGACCCCAATGAGCAGTTCTTC
CDR3 protein: CASSQLAGDSDPNEQFF

D gene: -
clone size: -
J gene: TRBJ1-4
V gene: TRBV7-2
CDR3 DNA: TGTGCCAGCAGCTTAAGCGGGACCTCTGGTGAAAAACTGTTTTTT
CDR3 protein: CASSLSGTSGEKLFF

D gene: TRBD2
clone size: -
J gene: TRBJ2-5
V gene: TRBV7-9
CDR3 DNA: TGTGCCAGCAGCTACACTAGCGGGGGGATTCAAGAGACCCAGTACTTC
CDR3 protein: CASSYTSGGIQETQYF

D gene: -
clone size: -
J gene: TRBJ2-7
V gene: TRBV6-5
CDR3 DNA: TGTGCCAGCGGTCTGGCAGTCGCTTACTACGAGCAGTACTTC
CDR3 protein: CASGLAVAYYEQYF

D gene: TRBD1
clone size: -
J gene: TRBJ1-6
V gene: TRBV4-3
CDR3 DNA: TGCGCCAGCAGCCCGGCCCCGGGACAGGGCTCACCCCTCCACTTT
CDR3 protein: CASSPAPGQGSPLHF

D gene: -
clone size: -
J gene: TRBJ1-2
V gene: TRBV4-1
CDR3 DNA: TGCGCCAGCAGCCACACCACCCGCAGACAGGAGAACTATGGCTACACCTTC
CDR3 protein: CASSHTTRRQENYGYTF

D gene: -
clone size: -
J gene: TRBJ2-7
V gene: TRBV24-1
CDR3 DNA: TGTGCCACCCCACAGGGTCGACCGGGAGAGCAGTACTTC
CDR3 protein: CATPQGRPGEQYF

D gene: -
clone size: few
J gene: TRBJ2-7
V gene: TRBV7-2
CDR3 DNA: TGTGCCAGCAGCTTAGCTAGCGAATACGAGCAGTACTTC
CDR3 protein: CASSLASEYEQYF

D gene: -
clone size: -
J gene: TRBJ1-1
V gene: TRBV12-3/TRBV12-4
CDR3 DNA: TGTGCCAGCAGTTTCCCCGGGGAAGGAGAGGCTTTCTTT
CDR3 protein: CASSFPGEGEAFF